This paragraph reports one T cell receptor (beta chain). This entry comes from a study of blood T cell repertoires in COVID-19. Across the whole study: T cells, B-cell-depleted T cells, or PBMCs supplied cDNA or gDNA.

Germline loops: CDR1 KGHDR, CDR2 SFDVKD. Trimming took 8 bases from V and 3 from J, leaving 9 bases between them. The CDR3 length is 13 residues. Original methodology: Nucleated cell number was recorded as an estimate derived from reference gene primer amplification. The protocol was immunoSEQ multiplex PCR, while the TCRdb copy is restricted to in-frame clones and leaves out a portion. That table gives V, J and clone size, and the DNA gave D and trimming. The table includes 260,000 or so clones, around 84% detected once. Enrollees, about 18 to 89 years old, lived in fewer than 25 US areas. Grouping used clinical history reported by participants in a survey and questionnaire.

This clonotype was obtained from a woman aged 45-65 years who had recovered from COVID-19. The chain has TRBV24-1 and TRBJ2-2, with TRBD2 as a possible D gene (5 bases). The sample consisted of PBMCs or T cells enriched from blood (not recorded which). The CDR3 bases are TGTGCCACCATGAGCGGACACACCGGGGAGCTGTTTTTT. It encodes CATMSGHTGELFF.